This T cell receptor (beta chain) was sequenced in a study of blood T cells in healthy people across ages. Study in general: Through template switching, about one barcoded beta molecule was captured per two T cells, as measured in model experiments. Study-level points and caveats: Higher diversity and more naive CD4+ cells were features of long-lived donors, compared to aged donors.

Germline values: CDR1 KGHSH, CDR2 LQKENI. The CDR3 runs 14 residues. Germline trimming cut 3 bases from V and 5 bases from J; bases unmatched to any gene: 5. Notes on this clonotype: Its target is unknown.

Next came a second PCR, run for about 6 to 12 cycles, which used a sample-barcoded 5' primer along with a J-beta primer mix. MiXCR, applied by TCRdb to the 5' RACE reads, yields one record per CDR3 protein. The profile shows over 600,000 distinct CDR3 sequences, over 20% of them singletons. The genes are TRBV18 and TRBJ2-3; 7 nucleotides line up with TRBD2. The sample was blood. The TCR sequence derives from a man between 65 and 80 years old in good health. CDR3 loop: CASSPGWEGDTQYF. DNA for the CDR3: TGTGCCAGCTCACCCGGCTGGGAGGGAGATACGCAGTATTTT.